The clone carrying this T cell receptor beta chain has a count of ten or more. The source of the sample is a study of molecular identifiers for immune sequencing clone quantification. TCRdb reprocessed the PCR reads with MiXCR, giving one entry per CDR3 protein. Of about 67,000 distinct CDR3 sequences in the sample, around a sixth were seen once. The CDR3 loop spans 14 amino acids. The V end was cut by 2 bases, the J end by 4 bases, with 11 bases between. Per the germline V gene, CDR1 is MNHNS and CDR2 is SASEGT. The sample comprised naive CD8+ T cells from blood, with Jurkat cell RNA spiked in. Subset defined: FACS-sorted CD8+CD4-CCR7+CD45RA+ naive T cells. The V call is TRBV6-1, the J call TRBJ1-2; D might be TRBD1 (6 bases). This sequence was found in a human donor in good health. Some libraries in this study had Jurkat cell RNA spiked in. The CDR3 sequence: CASSETTGPYGYTF. The CDR3 DNA sequence: TGTGCCAGCAGTGAAACGACAGGCCCCTATGGCTACACCTTC.